These 15 T cell receptor beta chains were sequenced from one sample in a study of T-cell reconstitution after alpha-beta-depleted transplantation in children. A TCRbeta library incorporating unique molecular identifiers was prepared. TCRdb called the PCR reads again in MiXCR, with one record for every CDR3 protein. The table has about 640,000 distinct CDR3 sequences, under 15% seen once; the top ten hold around 2%. The sample consisted of PBMCs, mostly from graft donor cells, taken 360 days after TCRalphabeta/CD19-depleted stem cell transplant. The receptors were gathered from a male patient aged 10 to 17 who had a stem cell transplant for acute myeloid leukemia, so the T cells may come from the graft donor.

J is TRBJ2-7 and V is TRBV5-1, with 12 bases that match TRBD2. The CDR3 totals 15 residues. V lost 4 bases and J lost 3; bases outside the gene matches: 5. Germline V gives CDR1 SGHRS, CDR2 YFSETQ. The CDR3 nucleotides read TGCGCCAGCAGCGGGGGGACTAGCGGGCTCTACGAGCAGTACTTC. Translating it yields CASSGGTSGLYEQYF.

This clonotype has ten or more counts. The chain uses TRBV29-1 and TRBJ2-3; D might be TRBD1 (6 bases). The V end lost 4 bases, the J end lost 5 bases, and 13 bases lay between the germline ends. The V gene's germline CDR1 is SQVTM and CDR2 ANQGSEA. The CDR3 is made up of 13 amino acids. CDR3 region: CSVARGRGDTQYF. The CDR3 DNA reads as TGCAGCGTTGCAAGGGGGAGAGGAGATACGCAGTATTTT.

The chain links TRBV29-1 to TRBJ2-3; D not certain. This CDR3 is built from 15 residues. CDR1 and CDR2 from the germline V gene are SQVTM and ANQGSEA. Trimming took 4 bases from V and 2 from J, leaving 16 bases between them. The CDR3 reads CSVGARPSYTDTQYF. DNA of the CDR3: TGCAGCGTTGGGGCTAGGCCCAGTTACACAGATACGCAGTATTTT.

This clonotype was detected only a few times. The CDR3 does not close with the conserved phenylalanine or tryptophan, likely indicating a read error. It is unclear where the CDR3 begins or ends on the DNA, so no DNA is shown, and the CDR3 is as TCRdb lists it. The V gene is TRBV20-1, the J gene TRBJ1-3; the table's D call TRBD1 went unverified against the DNA. Per germline, CDR1 DFQATT and CDR2 SNEGSKA (reference sequence). The CDR3 is 11 amino acids in total, end residues counted. CDR3 region: CSAGGDGLLWL.

V is TRBV12-3 or TRBV12-4 and J is TRBJ1-5; TRBD1 matches at 7 bases. The CDR3 is 15 amino acids. J gave up 4 bases and V 4 bases, and 7 bases lay outside the gene matches. The CDR3 DNA sequence: TGTGCCAGCAGTTGGACAGGCGATTATAATCAGCCCCAGCATTTT. Translation: CASSWTGDYNQPQHF.

V is TRBV20-1 and J is TRBJ1-5, with 7 nucleotides matching TRBD1. Germline CDR1 is DFQATT and CDR2 is SNEGSKA (reference sequence). The length of the CDR3 is 15 residues. Trimming at V came to 6 bases and at J to 4 bases, leaving 12 bases not matched to a gene. CDR3 bases: TGCAGTGCCACCGGGACAGATGGTTGGAATCAGCCCCAGCATTTT. Protein product: CSATGTDGWNQPQHF.

The chain is built from TRBV12-3 or TRBV12-4 and TRBJ2-5; possibly TRBD1 for D (6 bases). V was pared by 6 bases and J by 5 bases, with 13 bases between. This CDR3 contains 13 residues. The CDR3 loop reads CASRVPGAETQYF. The CDR3 DNA is TGTGCCAGCAGGGTCCCAGGGGCCGAGACCCAGTACTTC.

V usage is TRBV10-2 and J usage is TRBJ1-1; TRBD1 might be the D (5 bases). Germline lookup yields CDR1 WSHSY and CDR2 SAAADI. The ends were cut back, 1 base at V and 5 bases at J, with 11 bases in the middle. This CDR3 contains 14 residues. CDR3 DNA sequence: TGCGCCAGCAGTGAGTACGGGGAGGGGACTGAAGCTTTCTTT. Protein sequence: CASSEYGEGTEAFF.

This chain links TRBV28 with TRBJ2-3; TRBD2 aligns across 7 bases. In germline, CDR1 is MDHEN, CDR2 SYDVKM. The CDR3 extends over 15 amino acids. V was pared by 4 bases and J by 4 bases, with 8 bases of the junction left unmatched. The CDR3 DNA is TGTGCCAGCAGTTCCGCGGGAGTGGTAGCAGATACGCAGTATTTT. This encodes CASSSAGVVADTQYF.

This clonotype was seen many times. This chain joins TRBV12-3 or TRBV12-4 and TRBJ2-2; D gene unclear. Trimming removed 6 bases from V and 1 base from J, with 6 bases in between. The CDR3 totals 13 residues. The CDR3 DNA reads TGTGCCAGCAGCCTACAGAACACCGGGGAGCTGTTTTTT. Translated: CASSLQNTGELFF.

V gene TRBV5-1 combines with J gene TRBJ2-7; D is perhaps TRBD2 (6 bases). The CDR3 has 14 amino acids. V lost 3 bases and J 0 bases, leaving 10 bases between the germline ends. Germline V gives CDR1 SGHRS, CDR2 YFSETQ. In DNA, the CDR3 is TGCGCCAGCAGCTCCATGGGAGGCTCCTACGAGCAGTACTTC. Encoded protein: CASSSMGGSYEQYF.

The chain recombines TRBV20-1 with TRBJ2-3; D is possibly TRBD2 (5 bases). The length of the CDR3 is 11 residues. CDR1 and CDR2 from the germline V gene are DFQATT and SNEGSKA (reference sequence). The germline V and J ends were trimmed by 3 bases and 4 bases, with 5 bases remaining between them. Here the CDR3 DNA reads TGCAGTGCTAGGCGGGCAGATACGCAGTATTTT. Protein: CSARRADTQYF.

The V call is TRBV7-9, the J call TRBJ2-5; 9 bases map to TRBD1. The germline V gene encodes CDR1 SEHNR and CDR2 FQNEAQ (reference sequence). V was clipped by 5 bases and J by 5 bases; unmatched bases: 9. The CDR3 totals 15 residues. The CDR3 DNA follows: TGTGCCAGCAGCGCCTACAGGGGGCCGGGTGAGACCCAGTACTTC. This encodes CASSAYRGPGETQYF.

This clonotype came up many times. The genes are TRBV7-8 and TRBJ2-1; D is unresolved. CDR1 and CDR2 (germline): SGHVS, FQNEAQ. The V end was cut by 1 base, the J end by 1 base, with 8 bases between. This CDR3 spans 15 amino acids. The CDR3, as DNA: TGTGCCAGCAGCTTAGATGGCCTATCCTACAATGAGCAGTTCTTC. It encodes CASSLDGLSYNEQFF.

The table lists this clonotype with a few counts. V usage is TRBV7-3 and J usage is TRBJ2-1; D possibly corresponds to TRBD1 (5 bases). CDR1 and CDR2 (germline): SGHTA, FQGTGA. Trimming stripped 1 base from V and 1 base from J, with 8 bases between. The CDR3 length is 15 residues. The CDR3 loop is CASSLRQQSYNEQFF. CDR3 DNA: TGTGCCAGCAGCTTAAGACAGCAGTCCTACAATGAGCAGTTCTTC.